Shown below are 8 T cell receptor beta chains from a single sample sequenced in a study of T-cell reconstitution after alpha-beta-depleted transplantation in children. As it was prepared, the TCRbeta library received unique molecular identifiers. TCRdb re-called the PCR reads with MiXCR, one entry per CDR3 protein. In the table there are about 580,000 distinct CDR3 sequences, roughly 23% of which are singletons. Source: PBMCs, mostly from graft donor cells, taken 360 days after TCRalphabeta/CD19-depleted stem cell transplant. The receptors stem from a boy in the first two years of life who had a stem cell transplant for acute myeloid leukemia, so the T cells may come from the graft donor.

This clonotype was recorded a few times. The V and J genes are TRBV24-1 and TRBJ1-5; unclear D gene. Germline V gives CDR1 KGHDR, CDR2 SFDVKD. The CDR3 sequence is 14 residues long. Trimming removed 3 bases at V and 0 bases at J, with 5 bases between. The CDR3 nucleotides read TGTGCCACCAGTGATCACAGTAGCAATCAGCCCCAGCATTTT. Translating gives CATSDHSSNQPQHF.

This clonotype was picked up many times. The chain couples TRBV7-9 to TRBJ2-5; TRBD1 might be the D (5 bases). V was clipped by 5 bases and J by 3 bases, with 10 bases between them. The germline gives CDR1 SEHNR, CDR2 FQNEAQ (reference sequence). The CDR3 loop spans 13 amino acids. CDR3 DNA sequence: TGTGCCAGCAGCACCCCCAGGGAAGAGACCCAGTACTTC. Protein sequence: CASSTPREETQYF.

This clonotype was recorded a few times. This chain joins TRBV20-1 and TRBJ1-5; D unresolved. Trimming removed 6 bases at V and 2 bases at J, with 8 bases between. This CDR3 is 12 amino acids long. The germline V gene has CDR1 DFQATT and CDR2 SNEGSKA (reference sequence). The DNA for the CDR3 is TGCAGTGCGACGGAAGGCAATCAGCCCCAGCATTTT. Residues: CSATEGNQPQHF.

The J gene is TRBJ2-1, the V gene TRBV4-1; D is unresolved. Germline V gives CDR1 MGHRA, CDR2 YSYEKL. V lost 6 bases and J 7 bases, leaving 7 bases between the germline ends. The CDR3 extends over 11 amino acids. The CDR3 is CASSHLNEQFF. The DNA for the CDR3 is TGCGCCAGCAGTCACTTAAATGAGCAGTTCTTC.

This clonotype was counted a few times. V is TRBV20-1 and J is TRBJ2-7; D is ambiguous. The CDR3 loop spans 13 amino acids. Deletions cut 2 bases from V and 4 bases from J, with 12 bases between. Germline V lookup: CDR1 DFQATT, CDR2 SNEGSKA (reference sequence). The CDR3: CSARQVQRYEQYV. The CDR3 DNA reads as TGCAGTGCTAGACAGGTACAGAGGTACGAGCAGTACGTC.

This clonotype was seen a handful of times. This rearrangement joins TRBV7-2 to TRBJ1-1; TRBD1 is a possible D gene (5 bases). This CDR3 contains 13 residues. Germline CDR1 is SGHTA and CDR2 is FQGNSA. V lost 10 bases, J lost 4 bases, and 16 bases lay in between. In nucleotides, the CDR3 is TGTGCCACCAAGGGACTCCTCGGCACTGAAGCTTTCTTT. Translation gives CATKGLLGTEAFF.

The CDR3 sequence: CASSYLPGQGSTGELFF. For the CDR3, the DNA is TGTGCCAGCAGTTACTTACCGGGACAGGGAAGCACCGGGGAGCTGTTTTTT. The rearrangement joins TRBV6-5 to TRBJ2-2; 9 bases map to TRBD1. The ends lost 1 base at V and 4 bases at J; junction bases unmatched: 7. The length of the CDR3 is 17 residues. CDR1 and CDR2 (germline): MNHEY, SVGAGI.

The CDR3 bases are TGTGCCAGCAGTTGGCAGGGGAGCCATAATTCACCCCTCCACTTT. It translates to CASSWQGSHNSPLHF. The chain carries TRBV6-5 and TRBJ1-6; tentatively, D is TRBD1 (6 bases). The CDR3 spans 15 residues. Trimming took off 4 bases at V and 5 bases at J, with 12 bases between the two ends. Germline loops: CDR1 MNHEY, CDR2 SVGAGI.